These 23 T cell receptor beta chains were sequenced from one sample in a study of T cell responses to AZD1222 COVID-19 vaccine. The repertoire was sequenced with immunoSEQ multiplex PCR; TCRdb's copy has only in-frame clones and lacks some. Here the sample spans 95,000 to 100,000 clones, 84% being singletons. Specimen: peripheral blood, collected 28 days after the second AZD1222 dose. The receptors were gathered from an adult who received the AZD1222 COVID-19 vaccine.

V is TRBV2 and J is TRBJ2-7; D ambiguous. The CDR3 is 13 amino acids. Deletions cut 4 bases from V and 2 bases from J, with 9 bases between. Germline V CDR1 and CDR2: SNHLY, FYNNEI. The CDR3 here is CASSAGMAYEQYF. In DNA form, the CDR3 reads TGTGCCAGCAGTGCAGGAATGGCCTACGAGCAGTACTTC.

The V gene is TRBV6-5, the J gene TRBJ1-1, with 7 bases lining up with TRBD1. The CDR3 is 13 residues long. The V gene's germline CDR1 is MNHEY and CDR2 SVGAGI. The trim removed 6 bases at V and 11 bases at J, leaving 12 bases unmatched. The CDR3 loop is CASRAAGTDLAFF. DNA for the CDR3: TGTGCCAGCAGAGCCGCCGGGACAGACCTGGCTTTCTTT.

The chain couples TRBV2 to TRBJ2-1; D might be TRBD1 or TRBD2, each matching 6 bases. Germline CDR1 and CDR2: SNHLY and FYNNEI. The CDR3 loop spans 14 amino acids. With 7 bases removed from V and 10 bases from J, the gap between germline ends came to 20 bases. The CDR3 DNA follows: TGTGCCAGCAATATTCGGGGGCCCTTCGAGGAGCAGTTCTTC. Translated: CASNIRGPFEEQFF.

V usage is TRBV24-1 and J usage is TRBJ1-4; perhaps TRBD1 as D (5 bases). The CDR3 contains 16 residues. Germline V gene sequence: CDR1 KGHDR, CDR2 SFDVKD. Trimming cost V 4 bases and J 6 bases, with 17 bases left between them. The CDR3 DNA reads as TGTGCCACCAGTGACCCCTCGGACAAACCAGATGAAAAACTGTTTTTT. Residues: CATSDPSDKPDEKLFF.

Comment on this clone: The germline gene is not matched at one end of the junction; a read error may be the cause. The V and J genes are TRBV27 and TRBJ2-7; 12 bases agree with TRBD2. The CDR3 covers 12 residues. CDR1 is MNHEY and CDR2 is SMNVEV in the germline V gene (reference sequence). The chain's CDR3 is CASWTSGAPTNF. CDR3 nucleotides: TGTGCCAGCTGGACTAGCGGGGCCCCAACAAACTTC.

This clone showed up just a few times. V and J are TRBV18 and TRBJ2-7; TRBD1 matches 8 bases. The CDR3 contains 13 residues. Unmatched junction bases numbered 4, after V lost 5 bases and J lost 4 bases. Per the germline V gene, CDR1 is KGHSH and CDR2 is LQKENI. CDR3 DNA: TGTGCCAGCTCATTAAGGACAGGGTACGAGCAGTACTTC. This translates into CASSLRTGYEQYF.

This clone has just one count. The chain recombines TRBV5-5 with TRBJ1-2; D gene unclear. The germline V gene has CDR1 SGHKS and CDR2 YYEKEE (reference sequence). The CDR3 covers 13 residues. The ends were cut back, 2 bases at V and 7 bases at J, with 12 bases in the middle. The CDR3 DNA reads as TGTGCCAGCAGCTTAGTAACAGAACGTGGCTACACCTTC. Its translation: CASSLVTERGYTF.

V is TRBV5-4 and J is TRBJ1-4, with 8 bases lining up with TRBD1. J gave up 3 bases and V 3 bases, and 4 bases lay outside the gene matches. Per germline, CDR1 SGHNT and CDR2 YYREEE (reference sequence). The CDR3 sequence is 15 residues long. In DNA, the CDR3 is TGTGCCAGCAGCTCAGAGACAGGGGCTAATGAAAAACTGTTTTTT. It specifies CASSSETGANEKLFF.

This clone was observed a few times. The V gene is TRBV6-1, the J gene TRBJ2-7; D unclear. V was cut by 2 bases and J by 1 base, with 6 bases left in between. CDR1 MNHNS and CDR2 SASEGT come from the germline V gene. This CDR3 has 13 residues. CDR3 DNA sequence: TGTGCCAGCAGTGAAAGAGAGTCCTACGAGCAGTACTTC. This sequence encodes CASSERESYEQYF.

This chain uses TRBV24-1 with TRBJ1-1; TRBD1 is a possible D gene (6 bases). V was pared by 4 bases and J by 7 bases, with 12 bases between. Germline CDR1 KGHDR, CDR2 SFDVKD. CDR3 length equals 13 residues. In DNA, the CDR3 is TGTGCCACCAGTGACCACGGACAGCATGAAGCTTTCTTT. This translates into CATSDHGQHEAFF.

The rearrangement joins TRBV5-1 to TRBJ2-5, with TRBD1 matching 12 bases. The CDR3 is made up of 15 amino acids. The germline V gene encodes CDR1 SGHRS and CDR2 YFSETQ. Trimming cost V 4 bases and J 4 bases; bases outside gene matches: 5. The CDR3, as DNA: TGCGCCAGCAGCCTGGGACAGGGGGCACTAGAGACCCAGTACTTC. Its translation is CASSLGQGALETQYF.

The J gene is TRBJ1-3, the V gene TRBV19; D may be TRBD1 (5 bases). Trimming took 2 bases from V and 0 from J, leaving 17 bases between them. Germline lookup yields CDR1 LNHDA and CDR2 SQIVND (reference sequence). The length of the CDR3 is 18 residues. Written as DNA, the CDR3 is TGTGCCAGTAGTATATTATCTTCGGGACGGGGCTCTGGAAACACCATATATTTT. Its protein product is CASSILSSGRGSGNTIYF.

The V call is TRBV27, the J call TRBJ1-2, with D tentatively TRBD1 (5 bases). Trimming removed 5 bases from V and 0 bases from J, with 16 bases in between. The CDR3 is 16 amino acids. Germline CDR1 reads MNHEY; CDR2 reads SMNVEV (reference sequence). CDR3 loop: CASSRVLGTANYGYTF. DNA of the CDR3: TGTGCCAGCAGTAGGGTGCTCGGGACGGCTAACTATGGCTACACCTTC.

Note on this clone: This specimen includes other DNA sequences encoding the same CDR3. The rearrangement joins TRBV9 to TRBJ2-2; D is unresolved. Per germline, CDR1 SGDLS and CDR2 YYNGEE. The CDR3 sequence is 12 residues long. V dropped 0 bases and J dropped 8 bases, with 5 bases sitting between them. CDR3 protein: CASSVDTGELFF. The CDR3 DNA reads as TGTGCCAGCAGCGTAGATACAGGGGAGCTGTTTTTT.

This clone came up once. The V call is TRBV27, the J call TRBJ1-1; 7 bases align to TRBD1. The CDR3 is made up of 15 amino acids. Losses at the gene ends were 5 bases for V and 0 bases for J; bases not matched to a gene: 6. CDR1 and CDR2 (germline): MNHEY, SMNVEV (reference sequence). CDR3 amino acids: CASSTGQVMNTEAFF. The DNA of the CDR3 is TGTGCCAGCAGTACCGGACAGGTTATGAACACTGAAGCTTTCTTT.

DNA for the CDR3: TGTGCCAGTAGATCGAACACTGAAGCTTTCTTT. This sequence encodes CASRSNTEAFF. The rearrangement uses TRBV19 and TRBJ1-1; D uncertain. Trimming removed 6 bases at V and 1 base at J, with 3 bases between. The CDR3 spans 11 residues. Germline values: CDR1 LNHDA, CDR2 SQIVND (reference sequence).

The rearrangement uses TRBV2 and TRBJ2-7, with 11 bases matching TRBD2. This CDR3 comprises 14 residues. The germline CDR1 and CDR2 sequences are SNHLY and FYNNEI. Unmatched junction bases numbered 11, after V lost 7 bases and J lost 9 bases. The CDR3 sequence is CASKLAGVDGWQYF. DNA for the CDR3: TGTGCCAGCAAACTAGCGGGAGTTGATGGGTGGCAGTACTTC. Based on the CDR3 plus reference TRBV2 and TRBJ2-7, the full variable domain is EPEVTQTPSHQVTQMGQEVILRCVPISNHLYFYWYRQILGQKVEFLVSFYNNEISEKSEIFDDQFSVERPDGSNFTLKIRSTKLEDSAMYFCASKLAGVDGWQYFGPGTRLTVT.

V gene TRBV12-3 or TRBV12-4 combines with J gene TRBJ1-6, with no clear D. Between the trimmed V and J ends, which lost 6 bases and 13 bases, there was a span of 10 bases. The CDR3 extends over 11 amino acids. The CDR3 nucleotides are TGTGCCAGCAGGCACTCGGGGCCCCTCCACTTT. The encoded protein is CASRHSGPLHF.

The V call is TRBV28, the J call TRBJ1-3; D gene uncertain. CDR3 length equals 14 residues. The germline gives CDR1 MDHEN, CDR2 SYDVKM. The germline V and J ends were trimmed by 6 bases and 0 bases, with 9 bases remaining between them. The CDR3 DNA reads TGTGCCAGCAGCTCCCGCGGCTCTGGAAACACCATATATTTT. Protein sequence: CASSSRGSGNTIYF.

This clone was seen only once. The chain recombines TRBV5-4 with TRBJ1-1; no firm D call. CDR3 length: 14 amino acids. Germline CDR1 is SGHNT and CDR2 is YYREEE (reference sequence). V was cut by 4 bases and J by 8 bases, with 18 bases left in between. CDR3 in amino acids: CASSPRAGQAEAFF. CDR3 DNA: TGTGCCAGCAGCCCCAGAGCGGGCCAAGCCGAAGCTTTCTTT.

The V gene is TRBV10-3, the J gene TRBJ1-2, with 10 bases identical to TRBD1. V was pared by 5 bases and J by 0 bases, with 6 bases of the junction left unmatched. This CDR3 region has 16 residues. Germline lookup yields CDR1 ENHRY and CDR2 SYGVKD. The CDR3 here is CAISRDRGQANYGYTF. As DNA, the CDR3 is TGTGCCATCAGTCGGGACAGGGGACAAGCTAACTATGGCTACACCTTC.

The gene calls are TRBV18 and TRBJ2-1; no definite D call. In germline, CDR1 is KGHSH, CDR2 LQKENI. There are 14 residues in the CDR3. Trimming took 3 bases from V and 6 from J, leaving 12 bases between them. CDR3 nucleotide sequence: TGTGCCAGCTCACCTTCCAACCTTCTCAATGAGCAGTTCTTC. Amino acid sequence: CASSPSNLLNEQFF.

This chain links TRBV12-3 or TRBV12-4 with TRBJ1-1; 7 positions match TRBD1. V lost 8 bases and J lost 11; bases outside the gene matches: 11. This CDR3 region has 12 residues. CDR3 nucleotides: TGTGCCAGCTGCCGACAGGGCAACACGGCTTTCTTT. It specifies CASCRQGNTAFF.